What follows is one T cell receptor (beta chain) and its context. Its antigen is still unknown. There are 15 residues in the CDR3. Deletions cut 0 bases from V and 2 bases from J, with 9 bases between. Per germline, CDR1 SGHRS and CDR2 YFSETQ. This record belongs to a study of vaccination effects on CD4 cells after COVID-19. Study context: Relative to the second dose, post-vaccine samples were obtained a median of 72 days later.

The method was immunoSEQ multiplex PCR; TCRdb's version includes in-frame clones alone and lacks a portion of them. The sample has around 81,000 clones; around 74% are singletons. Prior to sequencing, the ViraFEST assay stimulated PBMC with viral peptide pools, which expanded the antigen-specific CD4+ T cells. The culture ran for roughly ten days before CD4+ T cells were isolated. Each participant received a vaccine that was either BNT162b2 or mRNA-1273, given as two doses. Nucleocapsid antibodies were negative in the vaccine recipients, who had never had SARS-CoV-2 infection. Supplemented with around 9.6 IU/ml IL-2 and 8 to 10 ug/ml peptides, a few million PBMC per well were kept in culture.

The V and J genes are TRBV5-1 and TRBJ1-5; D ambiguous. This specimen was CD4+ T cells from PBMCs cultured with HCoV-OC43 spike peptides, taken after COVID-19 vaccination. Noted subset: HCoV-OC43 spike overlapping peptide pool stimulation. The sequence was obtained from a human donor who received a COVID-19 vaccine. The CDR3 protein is CASSLVSGGNQPQHF. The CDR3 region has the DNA TGCGCCAGCAGCTTGGTATCGGGTGGCAATCAGCCCCAGCATTTT.